This T cell receptor beta chain was obtained from a study of T-cell reconstitution after alpha-beta-depleted transplantation in children. In the case of this clonotype: What it binds is unknown.

This CDR3 has 15 residues. Unmatched junction bases numbered 9, after V lost 3 bases and J lost 4 bases. CDR1 and CDR2 (germline): DFQATT, SNEGSKA (reference sequence). Whole-study results and caveats: Surviving recipient T cells and thymic progenitors underlay high day-60 TCRbeta diversity in some patients. About two months after transplant, alpha-beta T cells reportedly came from several hundred expanded graft clones.

Preparation of the TCRbeta library used unique molecular identifiers. Each CDR3 protein gets one entry after TCRdb re-called the PCR reads with MiXCR. The sample has fewer than 700,000 distinct CDR3 sequences; about 23% are singletons. This TCR was recovered from a boy less than two years old who had a stem cell transplant for acute myeloid leukemia, so the T cells may come from the graft donor. This sample comprised PBMCs, mostly from graft donor cells, obtained 360 days after TCRalphabeta/CD19-depleted stem cell transplant. The chain carries TRBV20-1 and TRBJ1-5; 7 bases are a match to TRBD1. The CDR3 protein is CSARDRQGWNQPQHF. In nucleotides, the CDR3 is TGCAGTGCTAGGGATCGACAGGGCTGGAATCAGCCCCAGCATTTT.